The source of this TCR beta chain is a study of tumor-infiltrating lymphocytes in primary liver carcinoma. Study-level points and caveats: Only about 8-25% of top clones showed up in all five tumor regions.

As for this clonotype: Antigen unknown. It may be a read error: a sequence one base away is much more abundant. The CDR3 does not close with the conserved phenylalanine or tryptophan, likely indicating a read error.

Bulk tissue was left unsorted, and RNA and DNA were co-extracted from 20-30 mg of it. The ends lost 5 bases at V and 6 bases at J; junction bases unmatched: 7. The CDR3 spans 13 residues. Germline V gives CDR1 SGHRS, CDR2 YFSETQ. Constant-region priming of around 500 ng total RNA yielded TCR beta cDNA. Each TCR beta library was derived from three nested multiplex PCR rounds that employed slightly modified ARM-PCR. A C-beta reverse primer was combined with TRBV1-TRBV30 forward primers in the first two PCR rounds, and each round had around 10 cycles. TCRdb processed the multiplex PCR reads anew with MiXCR; each CDR3 protein has one entry. The sample lists 40,000 to 60,000 distinct CDR3 sequences; less than 75% were seen once.

This receptor was taken from a man aged 35-49 years with primary liver carcinoma and hepatitis B virus infection. The rearrangement links TRBV5-1 to TRBJ2-7, with 8 bases that match TRBD1. The sequencing input was liver tumor tissue from sampling region 5. Subset noted: tumor region T5, tumor centre. CDR3 bases: TGCGCCAGCAGGGACAGGGAAGTTGGCGAGCAGTACATC. It is translated as CASRDREVGEQYI.